A selection of T cell receptor beta chains follows, all from one sample in a study of blood T cells in healthy people across ages. TCRdb reanalysed the 5' RACE reads using MiXCR and keeps one entry per CDR3 protein. The sample shows some 1 million distinct CDR3 sequences, around 45% of them seen only once. The sequenced material came from blood. These receptors came from a woman aged 55-69 years in good health. Each CDR3 is given with its conserved first and last residue. A D gene is named only where the DNA matches it firmly. Size is omitted from some rows. Given values are once, few, many or a class for expanded clones.

D gene	V gene	clone size	J gene	CDR3 DNA	CDR3 protein
TRBD2	TRBV6-2/TRBV6-3	-	TRBJ2-3	TGTGCCAGCAGTTACCTTCTTACGGGAGGGCAAGATACGCAGTATTTT	CASSYLLTGGQDTQYF
-	TRBV28	-	TRBJ1-6	TGTGCCAGCAGACACCAGCGGGACTCCTATAATTCACCCCTCCACTTT	CASRHQRDSYNSPLHF
TRBD1	TRBV29-1	-	TRBJ2-1	TGCAGCGTTGGGCGGACAGGGGTCAATGAGCAGTTCTTC	CSVGRTGVNEQFF
-	TRBV11-2	few	TRBJ2-6	TGTGCCAGCAGCTTAGATCTAACGATCGCTGGGGCCAACGTCCTGACTTTC	CASSLDLTIAGANVLTF
-	TRBV15	-	TRBJ2-3	TGTGCCACCAGCATGACTCGCGGGACAAAAGTAACAGATACGCAGTATTTT	CATSMTRGTKVTDTQYF
TRBD1	TRBV20-1	-	TRBJ2-1	TGCAGTGCTAGTCCCGGGACAGGGGAGCAGTTCTTC	CSASPGTGEQFF
TRBD1	TRBV7-8	-	TRBJ2-5	TGTGCCAGCAGCCAAGAAGGACAGGTTGACGGAGAGACCCAGTACTTC	CASSQEGQVDGETQYF
-	TRBV6-2/TRBV6-3	-	TRBJ2-7	TGTGCCAGCAGTCCCCCTACAGGGTACCCCTCCTACGAGCAGTACTTC	CASSPPTGYPSYEQYF
-	TRBV30	-	TRBJ1-2	TGTGCCTGGACTGCAAGAATGGACTATGGCTACACCTTC	CAWTARMDYGYTF
TRBD1	TRBV27	-	TRBJ1-4	TGTGCCAGCAGGCCGGGACAGGGGGCAAATGAAAAACTGTTTTTT	CASRPGQGANEKLFF
-	TRBV11-2	few	TRBJ2-3	TGTGCCAGCAGCTTACGCCGGACTAACACAGATACGCAGTATTTT	CASSLRRTNTDTQYF
TRBD2	TRBV10-1	few	TRBJ2-1	TGCGCCAGCAGTGGGCCGATCGTTGGAGCGGGAGCGGCAAATGAGCAGTTCTTC	CASSGPIVGAGAANEQFF
TRBD2	TRBV6-2/TRBV6-3	once	TRBJ2-1	TGTGCCAGCAGTCCAGTACTAGCGGGGGGTGTTTATGAGCAGTTCTTC	CASSPVLAGGVYEQFF
-	TRBV27	-	TRBJ2-1	TGTGCCAGCAGTTCCTGGATCGGAGCGGGTAAAGGCTATGAGCAGTTCTTC	CASSSWIGAGKGYEQFF
-	TRBV21-1	-	TRBJ2-4	TGTGCCAGCAGCTTCAGCGGTGTAGCCAAAAACATTCAGTACTTC	CASSFSGVAKNIQYF
-	TRBV29-1	few	TRBJ2-7	TGCAGCGTTGGGCGGACCTACGAGCAGTACTTC	CSVGRTYEQYF
TRBD1	TRBV9	-	TRBJ2-7	TGTGCCAGCAGCGTGACAGGGAATTCCTACGAGCAGTACTTC	CASSVTGNSYEQYF
-	TRBV20-1	few	TRBJ2-5	TGCAGTGCTAGAGCCCCCGGCAGGGAGCGAGGGGAGACCCAGTACTTC	CSARAPGRERGETQYF
TRBD1	TRBV5-6	-	TRBJ2-3	TGTGCCAGCAGCCCCGGCGGGACAGGAGGAGATACGCAGTATTTT	CASSPGGTGGDTQYF
-	TRBV29-1	-	TRBJ1-4	TGCAGCGTTGGGGGCAGGCAAGGGGAAAAACTGTTTTTT	CSVGGRQGEKLFF
TRBD2	TRBV3-1	few	TRBJ2-1	TGTGCCAGCAGCCGTACTAGCGGGAGGGTCGGGAATGAGCAGTTCTTC	CASSRTSGRVGNEQFF
-	TRBV6-2/TRBV6-3	-	TRBJ2-7	TGTGCCAGCAGTTACGCGGGGCTAGCCTACGAGCAGTACTTC	CASSYAGLAYEQYF
-	TRBV14	-	TRBJ2-7	TGTGCCAGCAGCCAGCGGGTCACAGTCTACGAGCAGTACTTC	CASSQRVTVYEQYF
TRBD1	TRBV28	-	TRBJ2-7	TGTGCCAGCAGTACTCGGACAGGCCGTCGCTCCTACGAGCAGTACTTC	CASSTRTGRRSYEQYF
-	TRBV11-2	-	TRBJ2-7	TGTGCCAGCAGCTTAGATTCGGGGGCGGGATCCTACGAGCAGTACTTC	CASSLDSGAGSYEQYF
-	TRBV19	-	TRBJ2-3	TGTGCCAGTAGTCCTCTCCAGGCCCCCACAGATACGCAGTATTTT	CASSPLQAPTDTQYF
-	TRBV27	-	TRBJ2-1	TGTGCCAGCAGTCTGCAGCGGGTGCACGACGGGGAGCAGTTCTTC	CASSLQRVHDGEQFF
-	TRBV7-9	-	TRBJ2-3	TGTGCCAGCAGCTTAGCTCCTGGGGGCACAGATACGCAGTATTTT	CASSLAPGGTDTQYF
-	TRBV29-1	-	TRBJ2-2	TGCAGCGCGAACAGGGCCGGGGAGCTGTTTTTT	CSANRAGELFF
-	TRBV7-6	-	TRBJ2-6	TGTGCCAGCAGACCAGTCAGAGGAGTTGGGGCCAACGTCCTGACTTTC	CASRPVRGVGANVLTF
TRBD2	TRBV20-1	-	TRBJ2-1	TGCAGTGTTAGAGGACTAGCAGGGGAGCAGTTCTTC	CSVRGLAGEQFF
-	TRBV18	-	TRBJ1-1	TGTGCCAGCTCACCATCATATGGAGACATGAACACTGAAGCTTTCTTT	CASSPSYGDMNTEAFF
-	TRBV10-3	-	TRBJ1-1	TGTGCCACCGGATCACATCCACTGAACACTGAAGCTTTCTTT	CATGSHPLNTEAFF
TRBD1	TRBV9	-	TRBJ2-7	TGTGCCAGCAGCGTAGGTTTAGGGGGCAACTACGAGCAGTACTTC	CASSVGLGGNYEQYF
-	TRBV20-1	-	TRBJ2-5	TGCAGTGCTAGGCCCCGGCAAGAGACCCAGTACTTC	CSARPRQETQYF
-	TRBV29-1	few	TRBJ1-1	TGCAGCGTTCACAGGAACACTGAAGCTTTCTTT	CSVHRNTEAFF
TRBD2	TRBV6-5	-	TRBJ2-5	TGTGCCAGCCGTCAAACCGGGACTACCGTCCAAGAGACCCAGTACTTC	CASRQTGTTVQETQYF
TRBD1	TRBV27	-	TRBJ1-1	TGTGCCAGCAGTCCACCGGACAGGGAGGTCACTGAAGCTTTCTTT	CASSPPDREVTEAFF
-	TRBV5-1	few	TRBJ2-7	TGCGCCAGCAGATTGGGACCGGGTACAGGGTACGAGCAGTACTTC	CASRLGPGTGYEQYF
TRBD2	TRBV4-1	-	TRBJ2-5	TGCGCCAGCAGCCCGGGAGGGCCCCAAGAGACCCAGTACTTC	CASSPGGPQETQYF
-	TRBV6-6	few	TRBJ2-7	TGTGCCAGCACTCGAACGGGTCGCGAGCAGTACTTC	CASTRTGREQYF
-	TRBV27	few	TRBJ2-7	TGTGCCAGCGGGCAGACTAGTAGAAGAGGCTACGAGCAGTACTTC	CASGQTSRRGYEQYF
-	TRBV7-9	-	TRBJ2-1	TGTGCCAGCAGCCCGCGGACGGACTATTTTGATGAGCAGTTCTTC	CASSPRTDYFDEQFF
-	TRBV7-2	-	TRBJ2-7	TGTGCCAGCAGCCTCACGATAGACTTACACAATGAGCAGTACTTC	CASSLTIDLHNEQYF
-	TRBV10-3	few	TRBJ2-5	TGTGCCATCGGGGGGTCAGAGACCCAGTACTTC	CAIGGSETQYF
TRBD1	TRBV7-2	-	TRBJ2-7	TGTGCCAGCAGCTTAGAGACAGGGATCAATGAGCAGTACTTC	CASSLETGINEQYF
TRBD1	TRBV28	once	TRBJ1-5	TGTGCCAGCAGTCCTACTGACAGGGGCATAAGCAATCAGCCCCAGCATTTT	CASSPTDRGISNQPQHF
-	TRBV12-3/TRBV12-4	-	TRBJ2-1	TGTGCCAGCAGTCCTTTGGTAGGGCCCGAGGGTGAGCGGTTCTTC	CASSPLVGPEGERFF
-	TRBV5-5	-	TRBJ2-7	TGTGCCAGCAGCTCAATAAAGGGGCCAGGTTACTACGAGCAGTACTTC	CASSSIKGPGYYEQYF
TRBD2	TRBV4-1	-	TRBJ2-5	TGCGCCAGCAGCCAAGAGCGTAGGCTAGCGGACACCAGGGAGCAGTACTTC	CASSQERRLADTREQYF
TRBD1	TRBV15	-	TRBJ2-5	TGTGCCACCTATAGACAGGGGGCGCGGGAGACCCAGTACTTC	CATYRQGARETQYF
-	TRBV27	few	TRBJ2-7	TGTGCCAGCAGTTTCCCAGGGAACGAGCAGTACTTC	CASSFPGNEQYF